The T cell receptor beta chain under discussion was sequenced for a study of Graves' ophthalmopathy and Graves' hyperthyroidism. At the level of the study: The study drew peripheral blood at initial diagnosis, before any treatment. Regarding the study as a whole: Most expanded clonotypes in thyroid above 0.001 frequency also showed up in blood.

RNA served as the template for amplifying TCR beta CDR3 regions. HTBI primers were employed in first-round RT-PCR, then a second-round multiplex PCR followed. TCRdb analysed the multiplex PCR reads with MiXCR anew, one entry per CDR3 protein. The data contain about 370,000 distinct CDR3 sequences, 15% to 20% of them singletons. The CDR3 totals 15 residues. V gave up 4 bases and J gave up 5 bases, with 17 bases separating them. Germline CDR1 SGHAT, CDR2 FQNNGV. Active ophthalmopathy (CAS at least 3, NOSPECS at least 4), lasting under 3 months. This clonotype was observed at least ten times. As yet, its antigen is unknown.

V and J are TRBV11-2 and TRBJ1-1; D not resolved. Sequencing was done on a sample of peripheral blood. This receptor was identified in a woman aged 18-29 years with Graves' ophthalmopathy. The CDR3 spells CASSSLVGLRTEAFF. CDR3 nucleotide sequence: TGTGCCAGCAGCTCATTGGTAGGACTGAGGACTGAAGCTTTCTTT.